This T cell receptor beta chain was captured by sequencing in a study of T cells after yellow fever vaccination (dated by TCRdb to the late 2010s). Notes on the research overall: The SMART-Seq v4 Ultra Low Input RNA kit was used to prepare libraries from fractions with low cell numbers. Blood was drawn at multiple timepoints before and after primary and secondary immunization, with bulk PBMC replicates and cell subsets isolated. The cohort comprised two healthy male donors, one aged 18 to 29 and one aged 30 to 40 years. To follow T-cell clones before and after primary and booster YFV17D yellow fever vaccination, bulk TCR alpha and beta repertoires were sequenced over time. Study-wide conclusions, independent of this receptor: Most clones expanded after primary vaccination were re-detected after the booster (just under 97% of CD4 and 88% of CD8), suggesting broad memory maintenance. FACS-sorted repertoires could contain abundant contaminating clonotypes from the bulk population, so computational filtering was required. A small share of clonotypes was detected in both CD4 and CD8 compartments, with the overlap likely arising from convergent recombination. The secondary T-cell response was weaker than the primary response but faster, peaking on day 5 instead of day 15. Because the study included only two donors, the extent to which the findings can be generalized is limited.

In its sample, this clonotype was seen once. Its cognate antigen has yet to be identified. Per-base qualities were not stored, and no clone one base away is much larger. One read offers little support. The treatment or condition label, as the study defines it: live attenuated yellow fever vaccine strain. At each blood-draw timepoint, two biological replicates of bulk PBMCs were obtained. PBMCs were isolated from peripheral blood using a standard Ficoll-Paque protocol. TriZol was used to extract RNA from bulk PBMCs, from CD4 and CD8 fractions, and from dextramer-positive and dextramer-negative fractions. TCR cDNA was made using 5'RACE template switching, a step that added a universal primer site and unique molecular identifiers. Priming for cDNA synthesis came from both the TCR alpha and TCR beta constant segments. Library amplification involved two PCR steps, and the second step added sample barcodes and sequencing adapters. Sequencing of libraries was done on Illumina HiSeq 2500 (2x100 bp) or NovaSeq (2x150 bp). The authors' pipeline ran thus. MIGEC was used to demultiplex reads and collapse the reads into UMI consensus sequences, and MiXCR was used for V(D)J alignment. Vaccine-responding clonotypes were identified with edgeR using replicate PBMC samples, with FDR below 0.01 and a log2 fold change above 5 up to day 15 being required. Each bulk clonotype received a CD4 or CD8 identity based on whether the sequenced CD4 or CD8 repertoire contained that clonotype at higher abundance. TCRdb trimmed public reads at Q25 via fastp, called clones via MiXCR and kept in-frame beta chains. One record per CDR3 amino acid sequence lists the most common genes and DNA. In this record, the V and J calls reflect TCRdb's handling and not the investigators' own analysis. The sample table lists almost 600,000 distinct CDR3 sequences, roughly 14% of them with a count of one. The top ten clonotypes cover roughly 13% of the sample.

The junction shows trimming of 5 bases on V and 4 bases on J, and the gene matches do not reach 6 bases of it. CDR1 and CDR2 were assigned from the germline V gene (reference sequence) as DFQATT and SNEGSKA. The CDR3 contains 14 residues, cysteine and phenylalanine counted. Of all the DNA, just the CDR3 is kept, 42 bases in frame from base 1. Here the chain combines TRBV20-1 and TRBJ2-4, with 9 central nucleotides matching TRBD1. This specimen was PBMCs, taken on the day of the yellow fever booster vaccination. The sequence came from a man between 25 and 39 years old who received the YFV17D yellow fever vaccine. The nucleotides read TGCAGTGCTTTAGACGGGACAGGGAAAAACATTCAGTACTTC. It encodes CSALDGTGKNIQYF.